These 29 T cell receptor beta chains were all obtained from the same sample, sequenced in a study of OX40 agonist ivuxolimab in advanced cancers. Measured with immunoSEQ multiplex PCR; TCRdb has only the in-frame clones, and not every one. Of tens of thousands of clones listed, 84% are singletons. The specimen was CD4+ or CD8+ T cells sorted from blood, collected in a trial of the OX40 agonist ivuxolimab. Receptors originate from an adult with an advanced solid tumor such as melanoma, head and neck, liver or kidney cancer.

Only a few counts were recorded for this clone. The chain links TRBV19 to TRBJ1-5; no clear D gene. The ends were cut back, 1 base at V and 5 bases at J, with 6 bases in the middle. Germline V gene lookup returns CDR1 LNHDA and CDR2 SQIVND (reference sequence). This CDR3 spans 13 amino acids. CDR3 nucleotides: TGTGCCAGTAGTATAGGTCGCGATCAGCCCCAGCATTTT. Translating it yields CASSIGRDQPQHF.

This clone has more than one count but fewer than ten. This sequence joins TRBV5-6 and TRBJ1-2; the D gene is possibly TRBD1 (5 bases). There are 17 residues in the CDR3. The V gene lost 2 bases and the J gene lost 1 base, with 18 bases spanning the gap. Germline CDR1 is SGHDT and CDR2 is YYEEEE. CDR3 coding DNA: TGTGCCAGCAGCTTCGAGGGACTGCTTCGGGGTAACTATGGCTACACCTTC. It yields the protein CASSFEGLLRGNYGYTF.

DNA of the CDR3: TGCGCCAGCAGTATGGGACAGAATAATTCACCCCTCCACTTT. This translates into CASSMGQNNSPLHF. The V call is TRBV10-1, the J call TRBJ1-6; 7 bases match TRBD1. With 5 bases clipped from V and 5 bases from J, the junction kept 3 bases outside the gene matches. The CDR3 is made up of 14 amino acids. Germline CDR1 WNHNN, CDR2 SYGVQD (reference sequence).

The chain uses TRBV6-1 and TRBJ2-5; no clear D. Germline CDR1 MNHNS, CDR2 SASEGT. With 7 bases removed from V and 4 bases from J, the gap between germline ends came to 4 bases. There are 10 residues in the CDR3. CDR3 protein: CASIRETQYF. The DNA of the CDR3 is TGTGCCAGCATCCGAGAGACCCAGTACTTC.

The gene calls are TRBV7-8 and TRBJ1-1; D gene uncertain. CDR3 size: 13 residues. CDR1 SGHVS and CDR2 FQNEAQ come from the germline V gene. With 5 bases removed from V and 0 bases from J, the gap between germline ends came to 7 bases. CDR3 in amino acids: CASSRDLNTEAFF. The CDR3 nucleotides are TGTGCCAGCAGCCGAGATTTGAACACTGAAGCTTTCTTT.

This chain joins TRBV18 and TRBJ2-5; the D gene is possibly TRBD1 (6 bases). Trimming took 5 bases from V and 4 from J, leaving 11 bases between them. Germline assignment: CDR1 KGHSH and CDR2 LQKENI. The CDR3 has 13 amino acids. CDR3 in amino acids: CASSYGTTETQYF. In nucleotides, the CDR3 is TGTGCCAGCTCATATGGGACAACAGAGACCCAGTACTTC.

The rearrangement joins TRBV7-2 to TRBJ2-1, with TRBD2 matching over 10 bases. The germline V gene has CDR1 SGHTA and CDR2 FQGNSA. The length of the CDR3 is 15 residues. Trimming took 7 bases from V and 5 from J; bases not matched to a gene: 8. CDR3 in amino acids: CASTFSGRSHNEQFF. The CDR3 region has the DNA TGTGCCAGCACCTTTAGCGGGAGGAGTCACAATGAGCAGTTCTTC.

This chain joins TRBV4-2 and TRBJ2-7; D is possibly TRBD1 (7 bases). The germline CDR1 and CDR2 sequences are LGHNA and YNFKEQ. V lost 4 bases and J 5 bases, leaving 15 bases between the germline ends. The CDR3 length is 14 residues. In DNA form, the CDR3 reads TGTGCCAGCAGCCCTCAGGGGGGAGCAGACGAGCAGTACTTC. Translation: CASSPQGGADEQYF.

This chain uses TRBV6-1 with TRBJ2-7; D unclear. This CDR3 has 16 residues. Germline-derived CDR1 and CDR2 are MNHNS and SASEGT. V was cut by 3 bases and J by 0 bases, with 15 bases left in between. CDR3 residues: CASSDSRITPSYEQYF. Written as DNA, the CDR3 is TGTGCCAGCAGTGACAGTAGGATTACTCCCTCCTACGAGCAGTACTTC.

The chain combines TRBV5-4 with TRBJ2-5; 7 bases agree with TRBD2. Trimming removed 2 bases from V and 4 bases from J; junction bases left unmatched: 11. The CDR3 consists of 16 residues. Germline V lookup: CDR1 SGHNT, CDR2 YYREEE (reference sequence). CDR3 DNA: TGTGCCAGCAGCTTTGCAAGGACTAGGCGGGGAGAGACCCAGTACTTC. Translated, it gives CASSFARTRRGETQYF.

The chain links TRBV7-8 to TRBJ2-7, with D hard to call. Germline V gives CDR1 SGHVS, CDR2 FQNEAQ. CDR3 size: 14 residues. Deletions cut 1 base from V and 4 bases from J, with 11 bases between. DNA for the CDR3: TGTGCCAGCAGCTTAGGCGACGGCCGTTACGAGCAGTACTTC. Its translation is CASSLGDGRYEQYF.

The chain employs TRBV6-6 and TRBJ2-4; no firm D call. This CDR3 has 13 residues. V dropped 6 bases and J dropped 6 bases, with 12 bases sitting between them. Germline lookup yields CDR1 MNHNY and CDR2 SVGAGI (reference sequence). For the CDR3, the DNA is TGTGCCAGCAGCCCTGGGTCTTCAAACATTCAGTACTTC. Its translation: CASSPGSSNIQYF.

The CDR3 loop reads CASSSNPGPYEQYF. The CDR3 nucleotides read TGTGCCAGCAGCTCCAACCCAGGCCCCTACGAGCAGTACTTC. The genes are TRBV5-4 and TRBJ2-7; D is uncertain. The CDR3 length is 14 residues. The germline V gene has CDR1 SGHNT and CDR2 YYREEE (reference sequence). V was clipped by 3 bases and J by 2 bases, with 12 bases between them.

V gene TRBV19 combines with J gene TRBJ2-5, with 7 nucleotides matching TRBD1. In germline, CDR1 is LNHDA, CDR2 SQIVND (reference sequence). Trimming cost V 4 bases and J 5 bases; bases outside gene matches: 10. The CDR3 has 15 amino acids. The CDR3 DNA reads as TGTGCCAGTAGTACCAACAGACAGGGTTGGGAGACCCAGTACTTC. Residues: CASSTNRQGWETQYF.

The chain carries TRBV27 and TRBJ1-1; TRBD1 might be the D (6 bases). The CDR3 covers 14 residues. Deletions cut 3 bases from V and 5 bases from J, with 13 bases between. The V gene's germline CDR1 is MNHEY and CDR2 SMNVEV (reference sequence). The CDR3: CASSLTGGRTEAFF. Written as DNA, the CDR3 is TGTGCCAGCAGTTTGACGGGGGGCCGAACTGAAGCTTTCTTT.

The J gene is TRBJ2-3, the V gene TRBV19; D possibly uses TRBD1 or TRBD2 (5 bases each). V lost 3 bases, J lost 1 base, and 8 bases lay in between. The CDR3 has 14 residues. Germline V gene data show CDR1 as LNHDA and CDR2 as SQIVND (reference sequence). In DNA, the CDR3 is TGTGCCAGTAGTATGGTGGGGGGCACAGATACGCAGTATTTT. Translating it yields CASSMVGGTDTQYF.

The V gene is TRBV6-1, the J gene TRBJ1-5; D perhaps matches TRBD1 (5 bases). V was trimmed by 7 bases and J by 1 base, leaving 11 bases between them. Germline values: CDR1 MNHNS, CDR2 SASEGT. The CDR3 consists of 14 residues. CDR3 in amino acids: CASISDRSNQPQHF. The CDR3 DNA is TGTGCCAGCATTTCCGACAGAAGCAATCAGCCCCAGCATTTT.

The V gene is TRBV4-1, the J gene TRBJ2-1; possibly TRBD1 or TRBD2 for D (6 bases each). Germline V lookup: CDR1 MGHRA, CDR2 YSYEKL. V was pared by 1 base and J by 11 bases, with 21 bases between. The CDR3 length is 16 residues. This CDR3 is CASSQVGGTIGSKQFF. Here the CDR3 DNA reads TGCGCCAGCAGCCAAGTAGGCGGGACAATAGGTAGCAAGCAGTTCTTC.

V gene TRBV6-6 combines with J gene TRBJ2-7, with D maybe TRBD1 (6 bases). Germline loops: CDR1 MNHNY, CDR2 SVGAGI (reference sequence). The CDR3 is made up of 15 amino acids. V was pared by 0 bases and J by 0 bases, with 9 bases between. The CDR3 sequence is CASSYSGGFSYEQYF. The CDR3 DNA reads TGTGCCAGCAGTTACTCAGGGGGTTTCTCCTACGAGCAGTACTTC.

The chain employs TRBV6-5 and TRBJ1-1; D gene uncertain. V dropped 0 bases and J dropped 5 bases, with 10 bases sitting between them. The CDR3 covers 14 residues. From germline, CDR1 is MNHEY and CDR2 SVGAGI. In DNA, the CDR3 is TGTGCCAGCAGTTACTCTTCCAGGCCAACTGAAGCTTTCTTT. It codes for CASSYSSRPTEAFF.

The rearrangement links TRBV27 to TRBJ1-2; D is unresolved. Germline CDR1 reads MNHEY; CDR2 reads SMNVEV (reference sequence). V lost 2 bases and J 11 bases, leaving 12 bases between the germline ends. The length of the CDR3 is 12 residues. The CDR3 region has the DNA TGTGCCAGCAGTTTAAGTGGCACAACATACACCTTC. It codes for CASSLSGTTYTF.

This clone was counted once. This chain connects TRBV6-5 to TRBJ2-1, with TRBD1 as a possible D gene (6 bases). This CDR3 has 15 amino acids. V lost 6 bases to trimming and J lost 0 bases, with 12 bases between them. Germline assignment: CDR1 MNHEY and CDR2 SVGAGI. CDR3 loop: CASSHRTVSYNEQFF. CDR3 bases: TGTGCCAGCAGCCACCGGACAGTCTCCTACAATGAGCAGTTCTTC.

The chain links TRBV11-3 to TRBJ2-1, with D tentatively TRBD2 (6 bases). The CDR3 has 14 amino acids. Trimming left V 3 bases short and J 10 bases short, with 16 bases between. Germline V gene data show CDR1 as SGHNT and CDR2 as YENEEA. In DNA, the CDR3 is TGTGCCAGCAGCTTTGATGGGCCGGGGGAAGAGCAGTTCTTC. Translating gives CASSFDGPGEEQFF.

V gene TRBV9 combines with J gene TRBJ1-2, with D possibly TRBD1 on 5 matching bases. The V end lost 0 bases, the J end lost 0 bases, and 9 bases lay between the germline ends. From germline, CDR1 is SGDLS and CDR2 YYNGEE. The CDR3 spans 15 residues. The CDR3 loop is CASSVAGQTNYGYTF. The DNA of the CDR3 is TGTGCCAGCAGCGTAGCAGGGCAAACTAACTATGGCTACACCTTC.

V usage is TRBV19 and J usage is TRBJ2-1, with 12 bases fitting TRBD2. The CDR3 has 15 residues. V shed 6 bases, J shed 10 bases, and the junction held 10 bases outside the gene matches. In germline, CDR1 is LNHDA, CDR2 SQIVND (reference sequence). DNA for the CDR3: TGTGCCAGTAGCCCGACTAGCGGGAGATCACGGGAGCAGTTCTTC. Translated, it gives CASSPTSGRSREQFF.

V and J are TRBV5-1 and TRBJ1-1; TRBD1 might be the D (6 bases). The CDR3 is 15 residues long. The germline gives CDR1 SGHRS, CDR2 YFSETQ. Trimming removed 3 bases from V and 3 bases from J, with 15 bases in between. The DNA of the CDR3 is TGCGCCAGCAGCTATTTAGGACAGACCTACACTGAAGCTTTCTTT. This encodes CASSYLGQTYTEAFF.

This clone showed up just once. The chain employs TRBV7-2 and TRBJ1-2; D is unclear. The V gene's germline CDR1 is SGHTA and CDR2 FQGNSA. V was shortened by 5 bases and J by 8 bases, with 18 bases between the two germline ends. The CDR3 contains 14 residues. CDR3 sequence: CASSPVAGLSGYTF. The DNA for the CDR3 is TGTGCCAGCAGCCCTGTGGCGGGCTTGAGCGGCTACACCTTC.

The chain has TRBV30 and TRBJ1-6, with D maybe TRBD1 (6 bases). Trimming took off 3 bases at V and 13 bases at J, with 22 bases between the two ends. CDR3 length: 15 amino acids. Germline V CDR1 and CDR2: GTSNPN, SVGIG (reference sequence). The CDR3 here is CAWSPGGPGRVPLHF. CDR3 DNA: TGTGCCTGGAGCCCGGGGGGGCCCGGAAGGGTTCCCCTCCACTTT.

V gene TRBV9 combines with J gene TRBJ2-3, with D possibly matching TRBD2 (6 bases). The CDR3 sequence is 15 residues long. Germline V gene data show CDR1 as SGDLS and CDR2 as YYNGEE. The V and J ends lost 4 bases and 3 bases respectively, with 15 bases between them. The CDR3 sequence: CASSPGLAETDTQYF. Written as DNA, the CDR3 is TGTGCCAGCAGCCCCGGGTTAGCGGAGACAGATACGCAGTATTTT.